Below, one T cell receptor beta chain is given with its context. The antigen is unknown. This sample is part of a study of cytomegalovirus exposure and HLA in healthy donors. The wider study: Ancestry clustering placed 70% to 85% of some 400 genotyped donors in the Caucasian-associated cluster. General study points: A missense variant in DCLRE1C was later tied to TCR beta V- and J-gene trimming.

The CDR3 spans 17 residues. Germline lookup yields CDR1 SGHTA and CDR2 FQGNSA. V lost 3 bases, J lost 2 bases, and 14 bases lay in between. The PCR had 60 Vbeta and 13 Jbeta primers. The data were produced by immunoSEQ multiplex PCR, yet TCRdb's version contains in-frame clones alone and is incomplete. The sample lists fewer than 200,000 clones; roughly 85% were seen once. The sample taken for sequencing was PBMCs. This receptor was identified in a man in his forties in good health and CMV-seronegative. The chain has TRBV7-2 and TRBJ2-6; D is possibly TRBD1 (6 bases). The CDR3, as DNA: TGTGCCAGCAGCTTCACAGGGATGGGTACTGGGGCCAACGTCCTGACTTTC. This gives the protein CASSFTGMGTGANVLTF.